Below are 9 T cell receptor beta chains sequenced from a single sample in a study of blood T cell repertoires in COVID-19. TCRdb's copy holds only in-frame clones and misses some; the assay was immunoSEQ multiplex PCR. The sample contains 30,000 to 40,000 clones, roughly nine tenths of which appear only once. Sequencing was performed on peripheral blood. The source is a human donor in a cohort sampled during active COVID-19.

This chain joins TRBV5-6 and TRBJ2-7; D is ambiguous. V was clipped by 2 bases and J by 0 bases, with 6 bases between them. Germline assignment: CDR1 SGHDT and CDR2 YYEEEE. The CDR3 has 13 residues. The CDR3 coding sequence is TGTGCCAGCAGCTTTCGGAGCTCCTACGAGCAGTACGTC. Translated: CASSFRSSYEQYV.

The V gene is TRBV19, the J gene TRBJ2-1; 8 bases are shared with TRBD2. The germline V gene has CDR1 LNHDA and CDR2 SQIVND (reference sequence). This CDR3 comprises 16 residues. The V gene end was trimmed by 3 bases and the J gene end by 4 bases; junction bases not matched to a gene: 8. In DNA form, the CDR3 reads TGTGCCAGTAGTATTATAGCGGGACCCACATACAATGAGCAGTTCTTC. This encodes CASSIIAGPTYNEQFF.

The chain combines TRBV7-2 with TRBJ1-2; no reliable D call. The germline CDR1 and CDR2 sequences are SGHTA and FQGNSA. V was shortened by 7 bases and J by 3 bases, with 18 bases between the two germline ends. The CDR3 is 15 amino acids. CDR3 in DNA: TGTGCCAGCAATTACTGGGAGGGAAGTTACTATGGCTACACCTTC. Translated, it gives CASNYWEGSYYGYTF.

V gene TRBV19 combines with J gene TRBJ1-2; D not resolved. Per the germline V gene, CDR1 is LNHDA and CDR2 is SQIVND (reference sequence). V shed 0 bases and J shed 4 bases, with 15 bases lying between them. The CDR3 loop spans 16 amino acids. The DNA for the CDR3 is TGTGCCAGTAGTATAGATCCGCAGGCCCCTGGCTATGGCTACACCTTC. This encodes CASSIDPQAPGYGYTF.

This chain joins TRBV19 and TRBJ1-3; possible D gene TRBD1, 6 bases. The germline V and J ends were trimmed by 9 bases and 4 bases, with 13 bases remaining between them. This CDR3 has 13 residues. The germline V gene encodes CDR1 LNHDA and CDR2 SQIVND (reference sequence). The CDR3 nucleotides are TGTGCCAGCCCAGGGGTGACAGGAAACACCATATATTTT. Translating gives CASPGVTGNTIYF.

The DNA of the CDR3 is TGTGCCAGCAGCGTAGGCCAGGGTGAAGCTTTCTTT. This sequence encodes CASSVGQGEAFF. The chain has TRBV9 and TRBJ1-1, with D possibly TRBD1 on 5 matching bases. The CDR3 covers 12 residues. Trimming removed 0 bases from V and 7 bases from J, with 7 bases in between. Germline values: CDR1 SGDLS, CDR2 YYNGEE.

The chain combines TRBV28 with TRBJ1-2; 8 nucleotides match TRBD1. V lost 6 bases and J lost 4; bases outside the gene matches: 10. CDR3 length: 15 residues. CDR1 is MDHEN and CDR2 is SYDVKM in the germline V gene. Here the CDR3 DNA reads TGTGCCAGCAGCGCCCTAACAGGGGGAAGCTATGGCTACACCTTC. Its translation: CASSALTGGSYGYTF.

The chain is built from TRBV19 and TRBJ1-1; D remains ambiguous. The V end was cut by 7 bases, the J end by 7 bases, with 16 bases between. The germline V gene has CDR1 LNHDA and CDR2 SQIVND (reference sequence). The CDR3 covers 13 residues. The CDR3 sequence: CASIAGMTGEAFF. In nucleotides, the CDR3 is TGTGCCAGTATAGCGGGGATGACTGGTGAAGCTTTCTTT.

The J gene is TRBJ2-5, the V gene TRBV2; D might be TRBD2 (6 bases). In germline, CDR1 is SNHLY, CDR2 FYNNEI. CDR3 length equals 11 residues. With 11 bases removed from V and 5 bases from J, the gap between germline ends came to 12 bases. CDR3 coding DNA: TGTGCCGGCGGGACTTTTGAGACCCAGTACTTC. Residues: CAGGTFETQYF.